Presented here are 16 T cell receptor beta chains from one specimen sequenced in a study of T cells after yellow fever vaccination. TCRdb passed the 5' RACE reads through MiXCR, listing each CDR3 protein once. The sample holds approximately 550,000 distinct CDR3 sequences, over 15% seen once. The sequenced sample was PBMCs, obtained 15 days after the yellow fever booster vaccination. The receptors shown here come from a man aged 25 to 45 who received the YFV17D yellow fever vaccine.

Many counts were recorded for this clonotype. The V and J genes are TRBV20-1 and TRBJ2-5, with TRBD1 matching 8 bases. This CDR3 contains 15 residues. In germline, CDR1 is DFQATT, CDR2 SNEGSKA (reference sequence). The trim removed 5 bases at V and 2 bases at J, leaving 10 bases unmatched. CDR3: CSAHPGQGIQETQYF. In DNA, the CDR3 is TGCAGTGCTCATCCAGGACAGGGAATACAAGAGACCCAGTACTTC.

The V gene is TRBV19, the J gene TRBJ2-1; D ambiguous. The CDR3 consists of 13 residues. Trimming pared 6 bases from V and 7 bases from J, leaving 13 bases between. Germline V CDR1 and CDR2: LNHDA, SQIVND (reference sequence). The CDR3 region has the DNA TGTGCCAGTAGGGTCGATTGGGCTAATGAGCAGTTCTTC. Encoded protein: CASRVDWANEQFF. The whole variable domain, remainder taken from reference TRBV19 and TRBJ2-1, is DGGITQSPKYLFRKEGQNVTLSCEQNLNHDAMYWYRQDPGQGLRLIYYSQIVNDFQKGDIAEGYSVSREKKESFPLTVTSAQKNPTAFYLCASRVDWANEQFFGPGTRLTVL.

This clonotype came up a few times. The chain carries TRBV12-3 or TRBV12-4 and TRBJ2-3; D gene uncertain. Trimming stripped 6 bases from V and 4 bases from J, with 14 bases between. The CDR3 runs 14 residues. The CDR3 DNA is TGTGCCAGCAGCCTCCTTCGGAACGCAGATACGCAGTATTTT. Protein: CASSLLRNADTQYF.

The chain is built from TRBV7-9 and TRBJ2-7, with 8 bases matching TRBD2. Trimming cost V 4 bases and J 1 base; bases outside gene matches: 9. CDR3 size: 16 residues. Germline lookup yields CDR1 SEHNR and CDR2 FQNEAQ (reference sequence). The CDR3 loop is CASSSLTGTRSYEQYF. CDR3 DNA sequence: TGTGCCAGCAGCTCACTAACCGGGACTAGGTCCTACGAGCAGTACTTC. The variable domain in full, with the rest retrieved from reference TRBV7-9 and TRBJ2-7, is DTGVSQNPRHKITKRGQNVTFRCDPISEHNRLYWYRQTLGQGPEFLTYFQNEAQLEKSRLLSDRFSAERPKGSFSTLEIQRTEQGDSAMYLCASSSLTGTRSYEQYFGPGTRLTVT.

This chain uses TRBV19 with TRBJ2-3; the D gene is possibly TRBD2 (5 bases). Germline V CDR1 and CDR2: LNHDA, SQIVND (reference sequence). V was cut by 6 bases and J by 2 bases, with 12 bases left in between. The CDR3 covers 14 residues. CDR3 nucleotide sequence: TGTGCCAGTAGACAAGGACTCGTCACAGATACGCAGTATTTT. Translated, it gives CASRQGLVTDTQYF.

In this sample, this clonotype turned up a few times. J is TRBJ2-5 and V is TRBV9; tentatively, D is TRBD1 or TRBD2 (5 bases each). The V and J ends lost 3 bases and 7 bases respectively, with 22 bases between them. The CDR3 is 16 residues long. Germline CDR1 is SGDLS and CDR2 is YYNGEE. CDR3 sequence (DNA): TGTGCCAGCAGCGCGCCGTCCCGGGACCCCTTGGGGACCCAGTACTTC. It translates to CASSAPSRDPLGTQYF.

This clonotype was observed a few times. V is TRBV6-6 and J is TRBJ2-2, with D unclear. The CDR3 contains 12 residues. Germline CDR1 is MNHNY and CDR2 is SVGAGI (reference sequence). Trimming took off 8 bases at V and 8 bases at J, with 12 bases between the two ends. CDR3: CASLRVAGELFF. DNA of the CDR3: TGTGCCAGCCTTCGAGTGGCGGGGGAGCTGTTTTTT.

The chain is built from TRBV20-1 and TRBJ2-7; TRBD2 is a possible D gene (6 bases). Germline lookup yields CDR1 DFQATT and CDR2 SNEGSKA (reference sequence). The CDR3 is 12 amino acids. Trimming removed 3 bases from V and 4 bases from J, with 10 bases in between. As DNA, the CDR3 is TGCAGTGCTAGTCCAGCGGGTTACGAGCAGTACTTC. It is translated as CSASPAGYEQYF.

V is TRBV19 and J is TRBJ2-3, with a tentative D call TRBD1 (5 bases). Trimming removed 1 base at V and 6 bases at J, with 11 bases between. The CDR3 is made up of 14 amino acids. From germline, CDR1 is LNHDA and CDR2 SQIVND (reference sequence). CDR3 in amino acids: CASSIVGKGDTQYF. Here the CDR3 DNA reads TGTGCCAGTAGTATAGTCGGCAAGGGGGATACGCAGTATTTT.

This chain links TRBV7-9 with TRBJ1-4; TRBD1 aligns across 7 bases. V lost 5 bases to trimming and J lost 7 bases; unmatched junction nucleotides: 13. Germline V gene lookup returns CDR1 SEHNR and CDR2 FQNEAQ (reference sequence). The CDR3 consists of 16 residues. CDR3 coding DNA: TGTGCCAGCAGCCGCGACCGACAGGGAAAAGGTGAAAAACTGTTTTTT. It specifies CASSRDRQGKGEKLFF.

CDR3 loop: CSAAVGSPPFYTF. CDR3 in DNA: TGCAGTGCGGCCGTGGGTTCCCCCCCTTTCTACACCTTC. The chain employs TRBV20-1 and TRBJ1-2; D is unclear. This CDR3 is 13 amino acids long. Germline V lookup: CDR1 DFQATT, CDR2 SNEGSKA (reference sequence). V lost 6 bases and J 10 bases, leaving 21 bases between the germline ends.

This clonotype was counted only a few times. CDR3 in DNA: TGTGCCTGGAGAAGAGGTGGGACTAGGGATAATGAGCAGTTCTTC. Its protein product is CAWRRGGTRDNEQFF. This chain uses TRBV30 with TRBJ2-1; the match to TRBD2 covers 8 bases. V was pared by 3 bases and J by 7 bases, with 11 bases of the junction left unmatched. This CDR3 has 15 residues. The germline CDR1 and CDR2 sequences are GTSNPN and SVGIG (reference sequence).

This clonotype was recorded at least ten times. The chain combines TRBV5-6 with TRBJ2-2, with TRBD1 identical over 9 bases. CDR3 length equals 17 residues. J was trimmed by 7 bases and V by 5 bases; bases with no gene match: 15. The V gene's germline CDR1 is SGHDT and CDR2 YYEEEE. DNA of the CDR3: TGTGCCAGCAGACGGGACAGGGACCAACCTGGGGTCGGGGAGCTGTTTTTT. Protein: CASRRDRDQPGVGELFF.

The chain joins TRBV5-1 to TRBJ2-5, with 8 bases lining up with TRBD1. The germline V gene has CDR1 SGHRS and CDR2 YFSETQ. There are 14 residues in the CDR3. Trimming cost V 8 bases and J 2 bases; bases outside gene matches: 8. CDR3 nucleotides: TGCGCCAGTTCCGGGACAGGACCACAAGAGACCCAGTACTTC. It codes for CASSGTGPQETQYF. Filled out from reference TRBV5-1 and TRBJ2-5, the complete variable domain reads KAGVTQTPRYLIKTRGQQVTLSCSPISGHRSVSWYQQTPGQGLQFLFEYFSETQRNKGNFPGRFSGRQFSNSRSEMNVSTLELGDSALYLCASSGTGPQETQYFGPGTRLLVL.

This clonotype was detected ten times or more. The CDR3 bases are TGTGCCAGCCACCTCCAGCAGGATTTCGATTCACCCCTCCACTTT. This gives the protein CASHLQQDFDSPLHF. The chain is built from TRBV28 and TRBJ1-6, with D hard to call. Per germline, CDR1 MDHEN and CDR2 SYDVKM. The CDR3 extends over 15 amino acids. Trimming stripped 8 bases from V and 8 bases from J, with 19 bases between.

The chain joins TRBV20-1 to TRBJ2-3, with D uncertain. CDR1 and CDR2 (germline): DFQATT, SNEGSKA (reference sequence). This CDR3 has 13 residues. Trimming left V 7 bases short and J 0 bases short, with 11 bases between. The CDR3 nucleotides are TGCAGTGAGGGCGGAGTAAGCACAGATACGCAGTATTTT. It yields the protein CSEGGVSTDTQYF.